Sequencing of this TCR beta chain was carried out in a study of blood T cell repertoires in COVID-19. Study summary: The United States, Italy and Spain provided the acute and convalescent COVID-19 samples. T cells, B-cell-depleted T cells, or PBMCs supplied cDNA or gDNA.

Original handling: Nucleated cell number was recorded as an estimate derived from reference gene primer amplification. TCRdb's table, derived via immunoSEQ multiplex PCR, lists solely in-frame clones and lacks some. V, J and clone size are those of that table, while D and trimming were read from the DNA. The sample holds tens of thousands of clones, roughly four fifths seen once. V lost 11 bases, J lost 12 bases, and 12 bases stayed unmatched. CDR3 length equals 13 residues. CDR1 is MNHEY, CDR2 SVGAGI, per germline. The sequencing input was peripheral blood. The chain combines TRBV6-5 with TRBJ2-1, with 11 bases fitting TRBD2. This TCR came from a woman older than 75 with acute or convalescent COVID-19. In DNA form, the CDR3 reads TGTGCCGGGTCCGGGACTAGCGGACTCACGCAGTTCTTC. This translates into CAGSGTSGLTQFF.